Shown below are 32 T cell receptor beta chains from a single sample sequenced in a study of neurological immune-mediated disorders (dated by TCRdb to about 2019). Libraries were constructed by 5' RACE. TCRdb names Illumina HiSeq 2500 as the instrument used. TCRdb took the public reads, trimmed them with fastp at Q25, ran MiXCR for clone calling and kept in-frame beta chains. Rows merge per CDR3 protein into single entries with the most common DNA and genes. The sample yields roughly 30,000 distinct CDR3 sequences; 6.6% were counted once. Approximately 9.6% of the sample belongs to the ten largest clones. Sequenced material: PBMCs. The receptor source for this set is a woman aged 45-65 years in good health.

Within the sample, this clonotype is medium-sized. The V and J genes are TRBV20-1 and TRBJ2-1, with D possibly being TRBD1 (5 bases). This CDR3 has 14 amino acids. Germline assignment: CDR1 DFQATT and CDR2 SNEGSKA (reference sequence). With 5 bases removed from V and 4 bases from J, the gap between germline ends came to 15 bases. The CDR3 nucleotides read TGCAGTGCTGTCGACAGCCGTTCTTACAATGAGCAGTTCTTC. Protein sequence: CSAVDSRSYNEQFF.

The table lists this clonotype with many counts. The chain joins TRBV4-1 to TRBJ2-1; the D is unclear. V was clipped by 0 bases and J by 9 bases, with 9 bases between them. Germline-derived CDR1 and CDR2 are MGHRA and YSYEKL. CDR3 length equals 13 residues. CDR3 protein: CASSQEARPEQFF. As DNA, the CDR3 is TGCGCCAGCAGCCAAGAGGCTAGACCTGAGCAGTTCTTC.

This clonotype was seen many times. The chain employs TRBV20-1 and TRBJ2-3, with 9 bases lining up with TRBD2. Unmatched junction bases numbered 16, after V lost 2 bases and J lost 1 base. Germline values: CDR1 DFQATT, CDR2 SNEGSKA (reference sequence). The CDR3 has 19 amino acids. The CDR3 DNA follows: TGCAGTGCTAGACCCCCCTCAGGGCGGGGGGGCCTGGGCACAGATACGCAGTATTTT. Protein product: CSARPPSGRGGLGTDTQYF.

This clonotype was seen repeatedly, ten times or more. This chain joins TRBV6-5 and TRBJ2-2; the match to TRBD1 covers 11 bases. This CDR3 comprises 15 residues. V shed 6 bases, J shed 6 bases, and the junction held 6 bases outside the gene matches. Germline V lookup: CDR1 MNHEY, CDR2 SVGAGI. Written as DNA, the CDR3 is TGTGCCAGCAGGCTAGGGACAGGGGGTCCCGGGGAGCTGTTTTTT. Its protein is CASRLGTGGPGELFF.

This clonotype was observed at least ten times. The chain is built from TRBV5-1 and TRBJ2-1; D not certain. Germline values: CDR1 SGHRS, CDR2 YFSETQ. V lost 0 bases and J lost 6, with 13 bases in between. The CDR3 length is 15 residues. CDR3 in amino acids: CASSLVVGWGNEQFF. The CDR3 DNA reads as TGCGCCAGCAGCTTGGTTGTGGGGTGGGGCAATGAGCAGTTCTTC.

This clonotype is medium-sized. The chain recombines TRBV7-2 with TRBJ2-7, with 10 bases identical to TRBD2. The CDR3 has 15 residues. CDR1 and CDR2 from the germline V gene are SGHTA and FQGNSA. With 5 bases clipped from V and 6 bases from J, the junction kept 10 bases outside the gene matches. CDR3 nucleotides: TGTGCCAGCAGCCCCAGGCTAGCGGGAGCGGGCGAGCAGTACTTC. This encodes CASSPRLAGAGEQYF.

This clonotype was seen repeatedly, ten times or more. V and J are TRBV5-1 and TRBJ1-2; 9 bases line up with TRBD1. Trimming took 0 bases from V and 7 from J; bases not matched to a gene: 7. Germline V gene sequence: CDR1 SGHRS, CDR2 YFSETQ. The CDR3 has 15 amino acids. CDR3 loop: CASSLAGQGISGYTF. DNA of the CDR3: TGCGCCAGCAGCTTGGCCGGACAGGGGATTTCTGGCTACACCTTC.

This clonotype was observed many times. This chain uses TRBV27 with TRBJ1-2; tentatively, D is TRBD1 (6 bases). The ends were cut back, 5 bases at V and 0 bases at J, with 13 bases in the middle. The CDR3 consists of 15 residues. Germline values: CDR1 MNHEY, CDR2 SMNVEV (reference sequence). This chain's CDR3 is CASSPQYRANYGYTF. As DNA, the CDR3 is TGTGCCAGCAGTCCCCAATACAGGGCTAACTATGGCTACACCTTC.

In this sample, this clonotype turned up many times. The chain uses TRBV9 and TRBJ2-1; D remains unclear. Trimming cost V 1 base and J 5 bases, with 7 bases left between them. CDR1 and CDR2 (germline): SGDLS, YYNGEE. The CDR3 has 13 amino acids. The CDR3 DNA follows: TGTGCCAGCAGCGTATGGGTGGACAATGAGCAGTTCTTC. As protein: CASSVWVDNEQFF.

This clonotype was seen many times. The V call is TRBV5-1, the J call TRBJ2-2; TRBD1 agrees at 7 bases. Germline V lookup: CDR1 SGHRS, CDR2 YFSETQ. The CDR3 is made up of 16 amino acids. Unmatched junction bases numbered 6, after V lost 0 bases and J lost 4 bases. CDR3 residues: CASSLDRGLGTGELFF. In nucleotides, the CDR3 is TGCGCCAGCAGCTTGGATAGGGGGCTTGGCACCGGGGAGCTGTTTTTT.

The sample holds many counts of this clonotype. This chain links TRBV5-1 with TRBJ2-6; 7 positions agree with TRBD1. The CDR3 spans 18 residues. V dropped 2 bases and J dropped 3; count of bases not matched to a gene: 11. The germline gives CDR1 SGHRS, CDR2 YFSETQ. CDR3 nucleotide sequence: TGCGCCAGCAGCTTTTATAGGGGGCTTGGGGATGGGGCCAACGTCCTGACTTTC. Translated, it gives CASSFYRGLGDGANVLTF.

This clonotype has ten or more counts. The J gene is TRBJ2-2, the V gene TRBV7-3, with D uncertain. Germline CDR1 is SGHTA and CDR2 is FQGTGA. The CDR3 consists of 14 residues. V was shortened by 3 bases and J by 3 bases, with 8 bases between the two germline ends. Here the CDR3 reads CASSFRSDTGELFF. In nucleotides, the CDR3 is TGTGCCAGCAGCTTTAGGTCTGACACCGGGGAGCTGTTTTTT.

This clonotype was recorded many times. The rearrangement joins TRBV9 to TRBJ1-3, with TRBD1 matching over 8 bases. Per germline, CDR1 SGDLS and CDR2 YYNGEE. Trimming at V came to 3 bases and at J to 0 bases, leaving 8 bases not matched to a gene. The CDR3 consists of 17 residues. For the CDR3, the DNA is TGTGCCAGCAGCGCGGCCCCCGGGACAGGCTCTGGAAACACCATATATTTT. Translating it yields CASSAAPGTGSGNTIYF.

This clonotype has at least ten counts. In DNA, the CDR3 is TGTGCCAGCAGTACGACAGGATTGGACACCGGGGAGCTGTTTTTT. It yields the protein CASSTTGLDTGELFF. The chain employs TRBV5-6 and TRBJ2-2; the D gene is possibly TRBD1 (6 bases). V lost 5 bases and J lost 3, with 14 bases in between. This CDR3 contains 15 residues. In germline, CDR1 is SGHDT, CDR2 YYEEEE.

V and J are TRBV7-2 and TRBJ2-7; D possibly corresponds to TRBD1 (6 bases). V was cut by 4 bases and J by 5 bases, with 15 bases left in between. CDR1 SGHTA and CDR2 FQGNSA come from the germline V gene. The CDR3 loop spans 14 amino acids. The chain's CDR3 is CASSSSRDIHEQYF. CDR3 nucleotides: TGTGCCAGCAGCTCGTCCCGGGACATCCACGAGCAGTACTTC.

This clonotype was counted many times. The chain recombines TRBV27 with TRBJ2-6; a possible D gene is TRBD1 (6 bases). Trimming removed 6 bases from V and 0 bases from J, with 12 bases in between. The CDR3 extends over 16 amino acids. The germline gives CDR1 MNHEY, CDR2 SMNVEV (reference sequence). The CDR3 here is CASRETGRSGANVLTF. The CDR3 DNA reads TGTGCCAGCAGAGAAACAGGGCGCTCTGGGGCCAACGTCCTGACTTTC. Drawing the rest from reference TRBV27 and TRBJ2-6, the complete variable domain is EAQVTQNPRYLITVTGKKLTVTCSQNMNHEYMSWYRQDPGLGLRQIYYSMNVEVTDKGDVPEGYKVSRKEKRNFPLILESPSPNQTSLYFCASRETGRSGANVLTFGAGSRLTVL.

This clonotype was counted many times. This CDR3 reads CSAWIAGGPSETQYF. The CDR3 bases are TGCAGTGCTTGGATTGCGGGAGGGCCCTCGGAGACCCAGTACTTC. The V call is TRBV20-1, the J call TRBJ2-5; 9 nucleotides match TRBD2. Germline CDR1 and CDR2: DFQATT and SNEGSKA (reference sequence). The CDR3 consists of 15 residues. V lost 5 bases, J lost 5 bases, and 12 bases stayed unmatched.

There are many counts of this clonotype. CDR3 DNA: TGCAGTGCTAGAGATCCTCAGGCCAAGTGGGGAAAACTGTTTTTT. This gives the protein CSARDPQAKWGKLFF. The V and J genes are TRBV20-1 and TRBJ1-4; no firm D call. Germline V gives CDR1 DFQATT, CDR2 SNEGSKA (reference sequence). The CDR3 spans 15 residues. V was clipped by 0 bases and J by 10 bases, with 18 bases between them.

This clonotype was seen many times. The rearrangement joins TRBV28 to TRBJ2-1; 7 bases align to TRBD2. Germline V gene lookup returns CDR1 MDHEN and CDR2 SYDVKM. The trim removed 6 bases at V and 4 bases at J, leaving 12 bases unmatched. This CDR3 is 16 amino acids long. CDR3 sequence (DNA): TGTGCCAGCAGCCCCTCCGTTGGAGCGGGGTACAATGAGCAGTTCTTC. Translation: CASSPSVGAGYNEQFF.

Ten or more counts support this clonotype. The rearrangement joins TRBV20-1 to TRBJ2-1; D gene uncertain. The V end lost 0 bases, the J end lost 0 bases, and 9 bases lay between the germline ends. This CDR3 is built from 15 residues. Germline V lookup: CDR1 DFQATT, CDR2 SNEGSKA (reference sequence). The CDR3 DNA follows: TGCAGTGCTAGAGATCTCGAGAGCTCCTACAATGAGCAGTTCTTC. Protein product: CSARDLESSYNEQFF.

This clonotype showed up many times. The chain has TRBV9 and TRBJ2-7; TRBD2 matches 10 bases. V lost 4 bases and J lost 7; bases outside the gene matches: 8. CDR3 length: 14 amino acids. Germline V gives CDR1 SGDLS, CDR2 YYNGEE. The CDR3 spells CASSPDTGLAEQYF. The CDR3 DNA is TGTGCCAGCAGCCCGGACACGGGACTAGCGGAGCAGTACTTC.

This clonotype was seen at least ten times. The J gene is TRBJ2-1, the V gene TRBV20-1; 14 bases line up with TRBD2. Germline-derived CDR1 and CDR2 are DFQATT and SNEGSKA (reference sequence). J gave up 7 bases and V 1 base, and 6 bases lay outside the gene matches. This CDR3 contains 16 residues. DNA for the CDR3: TGCAGTGCTAGAGGGGGGACTAGCGGGAGAGTGAATGAGCAGTTCTTC. It codes for CSARGGTSGRVNEQFF.

This clonotype was detected ten times or more. The J gene is TRBJ2-1, the V gene TRBV5-4; TRBD2 matches at 8 bases. Per the germline V gene, CDR1 is SGHNT and CDR2 is YYREEE (reference sequence). V lost 6 bases and J lost 1; bases outside the gene matches: 3. The CDR3 totals 14 residues. The CDR3 DNA reads TGTGCCAGCACCAGCGGGAGTTCCTACAATGAGCAGTTCTTC. This encodes CASTSGSSYNEQFF.

The sample holds many counts of this clonotype. This sequence joins TRBV7-3 and TRBJ2-3; TRBD2 aligns across 7 bases. The V gene's germline CDR1 is SGHTA and CDR2 FQGTGA. Trimming cost V 3 bases and J 5 bases; bases outside gene matches: 2. The CDR3 consists of 13 residues. DNA of the CDR3: TGTGCCAGCAGCTTGCGGGAGAGAGATACGCAGTATTTT. Translation gives CASSLRERDTQYF. Looking up the rest from reference TRBV7-3 and TRBJ2-3 gives the full variable domain: GAGVSQTPSNKVTEKGKYVELRCDPISGHTALYWYRQSLGQGPEFLIYFQGTGAADDSGLPNDRFFAVRPEGSVSTLKIQRTERGDSAVYLCASSLRERDTQYFGPGTRLTVL.

The table lists this clonotype with many counts. The V call is TRBV5-1, the J call TRBJ2-7, with D possibly TRBD1 on 5 matching bases. Germline CDR1 reads SGHRS; CDR2 reads YFSETQ. The V and J ends lost 0 bases and 4 bases respectively, with 11 bases between them. This CDR3 region has 14 residues. CDR3 sequence: CASSLASGFYEQYF. The CDR3 DNA reads as TGCGCCAGCAGCTTGGCCTCAGGGTTTTACGAGCAGTACTTC. The variable domain in full, completed from reference TRBV5-1 and TRBJ2-7, reads KAGVTQTPRYLIKTRGQQVTLSCSPISGHRSVSWYQQTPGQGLQFLFEYFSETQRNKGNFPGRFSGRQFSNSRSEMNVSTLELGDSALYLCASSLASGFYEQYFGPGTRLTVT.

This clonotype was seen many times. The chain couples TRBV7-2 to TRBJ2-1; D may correspond to TRBD1 or TRBD2 (5 bases each). Trimming removed 11 bases from V and 9 bases from J, with 17 bases in between. The CDR3 length is 12 residues. From germline, CDR1 is SGHTA and CDR2 FQGNSA. The CDR3 region has the DNA TGTGCCGGTCATGCTGCTGGGGGTGAGCAGTTCTTC. Encoded protein: CAGHAAGGEQFF.

This clonotype has ten or more counts. The V call is TRBV20-1, the J call TRBJ1-3, with TRBD1 matching over 8 bases. J was trimmed by 0 bases and V by 5 bases; bases with no gene match: 9. The CDR3 has 16 amino acids. Germline lookup yields CDR1 DFQATT and CDR2 SNEGSKA (reference sequence). The CDR3 spells CSARTQDRGSGNTIYF. The DNA for the CDR3 is TGCAGTGCTCGAACTCAAGACAGGGGCTCTGGAAACACCATATATTTT.

This clonotype occurred many times. The chain recombines TRBV27 with TRBJ2-7, with D perhaps matching TRBD1 or TRBD2 (5 bases each). Trimming stripped 6 bases from V and 4 bases from J, with 7 bases between. This CDR3 spans 11 amino acids. Per the germline V gene, CDR1 is MNHEY and CDR2 is SMNVEV (reference sequence). CDR3 in amino acids: CASRGVYEQYF. The CDR3 DNA reads TGTGCCAGCAGGGGGGTGTACGAGCAGTACTTC.

This clonotype has ten or more counts. The V and J genes are TRBV5-1 and TRBJ2-5, with D maybe TRBD1 (6 bases). Trimming took off 5 bases at V and 9 bases at J, with 20 bases between the two ends. This CDR3 region has 14 residues. Per germline, CDR1 SGHRS and CDR2 YFSETQ. The CDR3 DNA follows: TGCGCCAGCAGAGCCGGACAGAACGTGTGGGCCCAGTACTTC. It specifies CASRAGQNVWAQYF.

At least ten counts were recorded for this clonotype. This chain uses TRBV15 with TRBJ1-1; D unresolved. This CDR3 is 13 amino acids long. The V end lost 0 bases, the J end lost 3 bases, and 5 bases lay between the germline ends. Germline V gene data show CDR1 as LNHNV and CDR2 as YYDKDF (reference sequence). The CDR3 DNA sequence: TGTGCCACCAGCAGAGAAAGGTACACTGAAGCTTTCTTT. Translated, it gives CATSRERYTEAFF.

This clonotype came up many times. J is TRBJ2-7 and V is TRBV20-1, with TRBD1 identical over 9 bases. Germline V gene lookup returns CDR1 DFQATT and CDR2 SNEGSKA (reference sequence). The V segment lost 4 bases and the J segment 2 bases; nucleotides outside the gene matches: 3. This CDR3 spans 13 amino acids. The CDR3 region is CSATRTGAYEQYF. DNA of the CDR3: TGCAGTGCTACCCGGACAGGGGCCTACGAGCAGTACTTC.

This clonotype was seen many times. This chain uses TRBV7-2 with TRBJ2-7; TRBD1 aligns across 11 bases. Germline V gene data show CDR1 as SGHTA and CDR2 as FQGNSA. J gave up 2 bases and V 6 bases, and 3 bases lay outside the gene matches. The CDR3 is 14 residues long. In DNA form, the CDR3 reads TGTGCCAGCAGAGGACAGGGGGCAGCCTACGAGCAGTACTTC. It codes for CASRGQGAAYEQYF.